This T cell receptor (beta chain) is drawn from a study of CD8+CD57+ T cells in acquired aplastic anemia. As for the study in general: The sorted CD4+ and CD8+ cells yielded an average around 3.2 ug of DNA.

Trimming removed 5 bases from V and 5 bases from J, with 10 bases in between. This CDR3 is built from 14 residues. Germline V gene sequence: CDR1 SEHNR, CDR2 FQNEAQ (reference sequence). Both TCR beta VDJ combination and CDR3 sequence profiling were carried out. Genomic DNA was the template for this profiling. Each CDR3 protein is one row after TCRdb ran MiXCR on the reads. Of 150,000 to 200,000 distinct CDR3 sequences in the sample, around 66% are singletons; the top ten hold 46%. Note on this clonotype: This is likely a read error, given that the CDR3 carries no conserved phenylalanine or tryptophan at its end.

The chain is built from TRBV7-9 and TRBJ1-6; a possible D gene is TRBD1 (6 bases). The sequenced sample consisted of sorted CD4+, CD8+, or CD8+CD57+ T cells (not recorded which) from PBMCs. The TCR comes from a human donor with severe aplastic anemia or a healthy control (not recorded which). CDR3 amino acids: CASSHTGNNSPLHS. CDR3 sequence (DNA): TGTGCCAGCAGCCATACAGGGAATAATTCACCCCTCCACTCT.